Reported below is one T cell receptor beta chain. These data are taken from a study of CD8+CD57+ T cells in acquired aplastic anemia. Study in general: DNA from sorted CD4+ and CD8+ cells averaged around 3.2 ug.

Template material for TCR beta VDJ and CDR3 profiling consisted of genomic DNA. TCRdb independently ran MiXCR on the reads; one entry per CDR3 protein. The top ten clones hold 65% of a sample with roughly 98,000 distinct CDR3 sequences, less than 75% of them seen once. The CDR3 loop spans 11 amino acids. From germline, CDR1 is SEHNR and CDR2 FQNEAQ (reference sequence). V was clipped by 8 bases and J by 2 bases, with 6 bases between them. For sequencing, patients were chosen who had shown expansion of CD8+CD57+ cells by flow cytometry. The J gene is TRBJ1-2, the V gene TRBV7-9; possibly TRBD1 for D (5 bases). This sequence originates from a human donor with aplastic anemia. Material: sorted CD4+, CD8+, or CD8+CD57+ T cells (not recorded which) from PBMCs. The CDR3 protein is CASGGNYGYTF. The DNA for the CDR3 is TGTGCCAGCGGGGGAAACTATGGCTACACCTTC.